This TCR beta chain was observed in a study of shared clonotypes between healthy human individuals. An assay was performed, and its level was deep. The data were produced by immunoSEQ multiplex PCR, yet TCRdb's version contains in-frame clones alone and is incomplete. The table includes a few million clones, around 90% detected once. Germline values: CDR1 MNHNS, CDR2 SASEGT. Trimming left V 2 bases short and J 0 bases short, with 13 bases between. The CDR3 is 16 amino acids. This clone was seen once. Sequencing was carried out using naive CD4+ T cells from PBMCs. The subset here: CD45RA+ positively selected. The TCR comes from a man aged 18 to 30 in good health. Some clones in this sample may be carry-over from other donors' samples. This chain joins TRBV6-1 and TRBJ1-1; no firm D call. The CDR3 DNA is TGTGCCAGCAGTGAAAAGGGTTGGTCCATGAACACTGAAGCTTTCTTT. This codes for CASSEKGWSMNTEAFF.